Listed below are T cell receptor beta chains from one sample, sequenced in a study of blood T cells in healthy people across ages. A single record per CDR3 protein comes from TCRdb applying MiXCR to the 5' RACE reads. The sample has over 950,000 distinct CDR3 sequences, just over 50% seen once; the top ten hold around a fifth. The sequenced sample consisted of blood. Source of these receptors: a woman aged 55-70 years in good health. Each CDR3 is given with its conserved first and last residue. D genes are given only for firm matches. The size entry is marked missing in some rows and otherwise reads once, few, many or a size class.

d_call,cdr3_length,j_call,v_call,clone_size,cdr3_aa,cdr3_nt
TRBD2,13,TRBJ2-7,TRBV20-1,-,CSAGTSADYEQYF,TGCAGTGCTGGGACTAGCGCAGACTACGAGCAGTACTTC
-,12,TRBJ2-7,TRBV10-1,few,CASSEMYMEQYF,TGCGCCAGCAGTGAAATGTATATGGAGCAGTACTTC
-,15,TRBJ1-5,TRBV4-2,few,CASSQSWGTNQPQHF,TGTGCCAGCAGCCAAAGTTGGGGGACCAATCAGCCCCAGCATTTT
-,15,TRBJ2-1,TRBV5-4,-,CASSLRTEHANGQFF,TGTGCCAGCAGCTTGCGTACAGAACATGCAAATGGGCAGTTCTTC
-,15,TRBJ2-7,TRBV7-8,once,CASSLGVSRDREQYF,TGTGCCAGCAGCTTAGGGGTCTCGCGGGACCGCGAGCAGTACTTC
TRBD2,15,TRBJ2-3,TRBV12-3/TRBV12-4,-,CASRRAGGNADTQYF,TGTGCCAGCAGACGGGCGGGAGGGAACGCAGATACGCAGTATTTT
-,15,TRBJ2-3,TRBV27,once,CASSPRDNPVGTQYF,TGTGCCAGCAGTCCCCGGGACAACCCGGTCGGTACGCAGTATTTT
TRBD2,15,TRBJ2-2,TRBV27,-,CASSLGGGYTGELFF,TGTGCCAGCAGCCTCGGGGGGGGGTACACCGGGGAGCTGTTTTTT
-,14,TRBJ2-1,TRBV29-1,-,CSAMGALVVNEQFF,TGCAGCGCCATGGGGGCCCTGGTCGTCAATGAGCAGTTCTTC
TRBD1,14,TRBJ1-5,TRBV10-3,-,CAISKDRADQPQHF,TGCGCCATCAGTAAAGACAGGGCGGATCAGCCCCAGCATTTT
-,17,TRBJ2-2,TRBV5-6,-,CASSPGGTRVNTGELFF,TGTGCCAGCAGCCCCGGCGGCACCCGGGTCAACACCGGGGAGCTGTTTTTT
-,17,TRBJ2-1,TRBV5-5,once,CASSLKVPGSSYNEQFF,TGTGCCAGCAGCTTGAAAGTGCCGGGAAGCTCCTACAATGAGCAGTTCTTC
-,16,TRBJ2-1,TRBV27,-,CASRPTVDYSGNEQFF,TGTGCCAGCAGACCAACGGTGGACTATTCGGGGAATGAGCAGTTCTTC
TRBD2,15,TRBJ2-7,TRBV5-1,few,CASSLSGREYDEQYF,TGCGCCAGCAGCTTGTCCGGGCGGGAGTATGACGAGCAGTACTTC
-,13,TRBJ2-2,TRBV29-1,-,CSAGTARTGELFF,TGCAGCGCCGGGACTGCGAGGACCGGGGAGCTGTTTTTT
TRBD2,16,TRBJ2-3,TRBV3-1,once,CASSQDGGRMSDTQYF,TGTGCCAGCAGCCAAGACGGCGGGAGGATGTCAGATACGCAGTATTTT
-,13,TRBJ1-4,TRBV11-2,-,CASSLDPREKLFF,TGTGCCAGCAGCTTAGACCCGCGTGAAAAACTGTTTTTT
TRBD2,13,TRBJ2-5,TRBV28,few,CASTNPRSTSVYF,TGTGCCAGCACAAATCCAAGGTCGACTAGCGTGTACTTC
-,13,TRBJ1-2,TRBV24-1,-,CAPQTTTGYGYTF,TGTGCCCCCCAGACAACCACGGGGTATGGCTACACCTTC
TRBD2,15,TRBJ2-7,TRBV4-1,-,CASSQPRGRGNEQYF,TGCGCCAGCAGCCAACCTCGGGGGAGGGGCAATGAGCAGTACTTC
-,12,TRBJ2-3,TRBV6-6,few,CASSYYGDTQYF,TGTGCCAGCAGTTATTACGGGGATACGCAGTATTTT
-,12,TRBJ2-3,TRBV28,-,CASSRKYRQQYF,TGTGCCAGCAGCCGGAAGTATCGTCAGCAGTATTTT
TRBD1,16,TRBJ2-7,TRBV7-2,-,CASSFWTGPSSYEQYF,TGTGCCAGCAGCTTTTGGACAGGTCCGTCTTCCTACGAGCAGTACTTC
-,14,TRBJ2-3,TRBV12-3/TRBV12-4,-,CASSCSVRTDTEYF,TGTGCCAGCAGTTGTTCGGTGAGAACAGATACGGAATATTTT
TRBD2,19,TRBJ2-3,TRBV4-1,-,CASSKAQIGLAGGTDTQYF,TGCGCCAGCAGCAAAGCCCAAATCGGACTAGCGGGAGGGACAGATACGCAGTATTTT
-,15,TRBJ2-7,TRBV27,-,CASSLGSSVTYEQYF,TGTGCCAGCAGTTTAGGGAGTAGCGTGACCTACGAGCAGTACTTC
-,16,TRBJ2-2,TRBV7-3,-,CASSLTGGLTTGELFF,TGTGCCAGCAGCTTAACAGGGGGACTTACTACCGGGGAGCTGTTTTTT
-,15,TRBJ2-3,TRBV12-3/TRBV12-4,few,CASSLGQGNADTQYF,TGTGCCAGCAGTTTGGGTCAGGGCAATGCAGATACGCAGTATTTT
-,14,TRBJ2-7,TRBV27,-,CASSWGPGDYEQYF,TGTGCCAGCAGTTGGGGACCCGGGGACTACGAGCAGTACTTC
-,14,TRBJ1-6,TRBV3-1,-,CASSQGSSNSPLHF,TGTGCCAGCAGCCAAGGGTCCAGTAATTCACCCCTCCACTTT
TRBD1,13,TRBJ2-5,TRBV29-1,few,CSAKNRGRETQYF,TGCAGCGCCAAAAACAGGGGGCGTGAGACCCAGTACTTC
TRBD1,14,TRBJ2-7,TRBV6-5,few,CASSYHPTGYEQYF,TGTGCCAGCAGTTACCACCCGACAGGGTACGAGCAGTACTTC
-,14,TRBJ2-5,TRBV2,-,CASTEGGGAETQYF,TGTGCCAGCACCGAGGGTGGAGGGGCAGAGACCCAGTACTTC
TRBD2,14,TRBJ2-5,TRBV5-6,few,CASSLYGGTETQYF,TGTGCCAGCAGCTTGTACGGGGGGACGGAGACCCAGTACTTC
-,14,TRBJ2-7,TRBV10-3,-,CAIKPTYRAYEQYF,TGTGCCATCAAGCCAACTTACAGGGCCTACGAGCAGTACTTC
-,12,TRBJ1-6,TRBV12-3/TRBV12-4,few,CASRQANSPLHF,TGTGCCAGCAGACAAGCTAATTCACCCCTCCACTTT
-,14,TRBJ1-4,TRBV29-1,-,CSALGEGSNEKLFF,TGCAGCGCCTTAGGTGAGGGATCGAATGAAAAACTGTTTTTT
TRBD2,15,TRBJ2-1,TRBV5-6,-,CASSWGLAGGNEQFF,TGTGCCAGCAGCTGGGGACTAGCGGGAGGAAATGAGCAGTTCTTC
TRBD1,12,TRBJ1-1,TRBV20-1,-,CRGDRGLAEAFF,TGCAGGGGCGACAGGGGGCTTGCTGAAGCTTTCTTT
TRBD2,15,TRBJ2-2,TRBV20-1,few,CSARGGLTNTGELFF,TGCAGTGCTAGGGGGGGACTAACGAACACCGGGGAGCTGTTTTTT
TRBD1,15,TRBJ1-2,TRBV29-1,few,CSVEKGQGGLYGYTF,TGCAGCGTTGAAAAAGGACAGGGGGGGCTCTATGGCTACACCTTC
-,15,TRBJ2-7,TRBV7-2,-,CASSSPGRPNYEQYF,TGTGCCAGCAGCTCCCCTGGACGGCCTAACTACGAGCAGTACTTC
TRBD2,15,TRBJ2-3,TRBV6-1,-,CASSEVAGGGDTQYF,TGTGCCAGCAGTGAAGTAGCGGGAGGTGGGGATACGCAGTATTTT
-,11,TRBJ2-7,TRBV27,-,CASDRCYEQYF,TGTGCCAGCGATAGGTGCTACGAGCAGTACTTC
-,14,TRBJ1-2,TRBV3-1,-,CASGLIGKNYGYTF,TGTGCCAGCGGTCTGATTGGGAAGAACTATGGCTACACCTTC
TRBD2,16,TRBJ2-1,TRBV9,-,CASSVASGRAVNEQFF,TGTGCCAGCAGCGTAGCGAGCGGGAGGGCCGTCAATGAGCAGTTCTTC
TRBD1,14,TRBJ1-2,TRBV29-1,few,CSVHIQGAQYGYTF,TGCAGCGTGCATATACAGGGGGCTCAATATGGCTACACCTTC
TRBD2,16,TRBJ2-1,TRBV4-1,few,CASSQALAGVLGRQFF,TGCGCCAGCAGCCAAGCACTAGCGGGAGTTTTGGGGCGACAGTTCTTC
TRBD2,17,TRBJ2-3,TRBV11-2,few,CASSLARAGGQIDTQYF,TGTGCCAGCAGCTTAGCTCGGGCGGGAGGCCAAATAGATACGCAGTATTTT
-,15,TRBJ1-2,TRBV9,once,CASSPSGGTLYGYTF,TGTGCCAGCAGCCCAAGTGGGGGGACACTGTATGGCTACACCTTC
TRBD1,14,TRBJ1-2,TRBV9,-,CASSARGTGRGYTF,TGTGCCAGCAGCGCGAGGGGGACAGGGCGCGGCTACACCTTC
-,15,TRBJ1-1,TRBV3-1,-,CASSRGGHLATEAFF,TGTGCCAGCAGCCGGGGGGGACATCTGGCCACTGAAGCTTTCTTT
-,16,TRBJ2-6,TRBV11-1,-,CASRRGQFSGANVLTF,TGTGCCAGCAGACGTGGACAGTTCTCTGGGGCCAACGTCCTGACTTTC
-,14,TRBJ2-5,TRBV20-1,-,CSARVPLEQETQYF,TGCAGTGCTAGAGTTCCTTTGGAGCAAGAGACCCAGTACTTC